Detailed here is one T cell receptor beta chain. Its antigen is as yet unknown. Data came from immunoSEQ multiplex PCR; TCRdb stores just in-frame clones and leaves some out. In the table there are 55,000 to 70,000 clones, 85% to 95% of which are singletons. The data were obtained in a study of cytomegalovirus exposure and HLA in healthy donors. Regarding the study as a whole: In vitro assays verified that a few CMV-associated chains recognized CMV antigens specifically. High sensitivity and specificity were reportedly achieved when the classifier diagnosed cytomegalovirus status.

CDR1 is MNHEY and CDR2 is SVGAGI in the germline V gene. The CDR3 runs 11 residues. V was clipped by 5 bases and J by 5 bases, with 6 bases between them. The source of this sequence is a man younger than 30 in good health and CMV-seronegative. What was sequenced was PBMCs. The V gene is TRBV6-5, the J gene TRBJ1-2; D gene unclear. The CDR3 DNA sequence: TGTGCCAGCAGTCACATGTATGGCTACACCTTC. Translating it yields CASSHMYGYTF.